This TCR beta chain was sequenced during a study of molecular identifiers for immune sequencing clone quantification. Notes on this clonotype: Its antigen is unidentified. This may stem from a read error, because a much larger clone lies one nucleotide away. Because the CDR3 is missing its conserved closing phenylalanine or tryptophan, this is likely a read error.

One entry per CDR3 protein results from TCRdb running MiXCR on the PCR reads. The data show about 630,000 distinct CDR3 sequences, over 25% seen once. Between the trimmed V and J ends, which lost 2 bases and 8 bases, there was a span of 8 bases. Germline lookup yields CDR1 SQVTM and CDR2 ANQGSEA. This CDR3 has 11 residues. Regarding the study as a whole: Among effectors, clones above 20 RNA copies held over 97% of molecules; among naive cells, under 1%. Spiked Jurkat TCR RNA equivalent to one cell reportedly surfaced among roughly 1 million naive cells.

The origin of this receptor is a human donor in good health. Some libraries in this study had Jurkat cell RNA spiked in. The chain carries TRBV29-1 and TRBJ2-3; possible D gene TRBD2, 5 bases. The sequenced sample was naive CD8+ T cells from blood, with Jurkat cell RNA spiked in. Subset of the sample: FACS-sorted CD8+CD4-CCR7+CD45RA+ naive T cells. The CDR3 sequence is CSVESAGTQYL. The CDR3 nucleotides read TGCAGCGTTGAATCGGCGGGTACGCAGTATCTT.